Listed below are T cell receptor beta chains from one sample, sequenced in a study of OX40 agonist ivuxolimab in advanced cancers. Data came from immunoSEQ multiplex PCR; TCRdb stores just in-frame clones and leaves some out. The sample records 100,000 to 110,000 clones, 70% to 90% being singletons. Sample: CD4+ or CD8+ T cells sorted from blood, taken in a trial of the OX40 agonist ivuxolimab. These receptor sequences come from an adult with an advanced solid tumor such as melanoma, head and neck, liver or kidney cancer. Each CDR3 is given without its conserved first and last residue. The order of the fields is J gene, V gene, CDR3 protein.

J: TRBJ1-5
V: TRBV28
CDR3: ASSLIGVGQPQH

J: TRBJ1-1
V: TRBV4-1
CDR3: ASSQGRGNTEAF

J: TRBJ1-1
V: TRBV5-4
CDR3: ASSLSASLNTEAF

J: TRBJ2-1
V: TRBV5-8
CDR3: ASSKGVSSYNEQF

J: TRBJ2-1
V: TRBV5-4
CDR3: ASSGQTSSYNEQF

J: TRBJ2-1
V: TRBV5-1
CDR3: ASSLPRSNEQF

J: TRBJ1-2
V: TRBV27
CDR3: ASRNPGPGAGVYGYT

J: TRBJ2-1
V: TRBV9
CDR3: ASSVLSGGKQF

J: TRBJ1-4
V: TRBV19
CDR3: ASRSVGNEKLF

J: -
V: TRBV5-1
CDR3: ASSLAVGTAYEQY

J: TRBJ2-7
V: TRBV5-1
CDR3: ASSLAGQGHSYEQY

J: TRBJ2-3
V: TRBV5-1
CDR3: ASSLAVSTDTQY

J: TRBJ2-5
V: TRBV7-3
CDR3: ASSLTASQETQY

J: TRBJ1-2
V: TRBV6-1
CDR3: ASSPLQGSSGYT

J: TRBJ2-6
V: TRBV27
CDR3: ASSTGQGKPGANVLT

J: TRBJ1-2
V: TRBV2
CDR3: ASSEGAGPNYGYT

J: TRBJ1-4
V: TRBV7-8
CDR3: ASSHPDVATNEKLF

J: TRBJ2-7
V: TRBV29-1
CDR3: SVGDYEQY

J: TRBJ2-2
V: TRBV5-1
CDR3: ASSSGGEFTGELF

J: TRBJ2-2
V: TRBV5-1
CDR3: ASSWGQASGELF

J: TRBJ1-5
V: TRBV19
CDR3: ASSLTGMVGNQPQH

J: TRBJ2-7
V: TRBV5-4
CDR3: ASRGEPGEYEQY

J: TRBJ2-3
V: TRBV27
CDR3: ASSLPPGLGPDTQY

J: TRBJ1-2
V: TRBV11-2
CDR3: ASSSGLHGGGRGYT

J: TRBJ1-1
V: TRBV19
CDR3: ASSIDRRGIEAF

J: TRBJ2-3
V: TRBV12-5
CDR3: ASGLETDTQY

J: TRBJ2-7
V: TRBV10-2
CDR3: ASSESGQGWYEQY

J: TRBJ2-3
V: TRBV19
CDR3: ASSTVGAPTDTQY

J: TRBJ2-1
V: TRBV30
CDR3: AWSRVGGGAFEQF

J: TRBJ1-4
V: TRBV7-3
CDR3: ASSPGGAGEKLF

J: TRBJ2-7
V: TRBV5-1
CDR3: ASSLFRQAGLDEQY

J: TRBJ1-2
V: TRBV11-2
CDR3: ASSLEGSPEDGYT

J: TRBJ2-7
V: TRBV5-4
CDR3: ASSSPLGSESYEQY